The 16 T cell receptor beta chains below all came from one sample that was sequenced in a study of graft-versus-host responses after intestinal transplantation. Their cognate antigens are unknown. The assay was immunoSEQ multiplex PCR, and TCRdb's table has in-frame clones only and misses some. The sample carries about 88,000 clones, 75% to 95% recorded once. Sequenced here: unstimulated CD4+ T cells sorted from spleen or lymph node cells, sampled before transplant. The receptors come from a human donor who was the organ donor for an intestinal transplant.

The rearrangement uses TRBV30 and TRBJ2-7, with TRBD2 matching over 11 bases. CDR1 and CDR2 (germline): GTSNPN, SVGIG (reference sequence). V was clipped by 5 bases and J by 3 bases; unmatched bases: 3. The CDR3 sequence is 13 residues long. The DNA for the CDR3 is TGTGCCTGGTCGGGACTAGCGGACTACGAGCAGTACTTC. It codes for CAWSGLADYEQYF.

The chain is built from TRBV28 and TRBJ2-1; 10 bases fit TRBD2. Germline loops: CDR1 MDHEN, CDR2 SYDVKM. The CDR3 contains 16 residues. V gave up 4 bases and J gave up 6 bases; unmatched junction bases: 9. CDR3 coding DNA: TGTGCCAGCAGTTCAGATCCCGGGACTAGCGTCAATGAGCAGTTCTTC. Protein sequence: CASSSDPGTSVNEQFF.

The V call is TRBV2, the J call TRBJ2-7; 8 bases agree with TRBD2. There are 15 residues in the CDR3. CDR1 and CDR2 from the germline V gene are SNHLY and FYNNEI. Trimming took 3 bases from V and 3 from J; bases not matched to a gene: 7. The CDR3 DNA is TGTGCCAGCAGTGAGTATTCGGGAGGGGACTACGAGCAGTACTTC. It specifies CASSEYSGGDYEQYF. Supplemented by reference TRBV2 and TRBJ2-7, the full variable domain reads EPEVTQTPSHQVTQMGQEVILRCVPISNHLYFYWYRQILGQKVEFLVSFYNNEISEKSEIFDDQFSVERPDGSNFTLKIRSTKLEDSAMYFCASSEYSGGDYEQYFGPGTRLTVT.

As for this clone: Other DNA variants within this sample encode the same CDR3. The genes are TRBV12-5 and TRBJ2-7, with TRBD1 identical over 7 bases. With 0 bases clipped from V and 3 bases from J, the junction kept 8 bases outside the gene matches. There are 16 residues in the CDR3. CDR1 and CDR2 (germline): LGHNT, FRNRAP. Here the CDR3 DNA reads TGTGCTAGTGGTTTGGTAGTAAATAGACAGGGCTACGAGCAGTACTTC. It codes for CASGLVVNRQGYEQYF.

The chain couples TRBV28 to TRBJ2-3, with 8 bases fitting TRBD2. The CDR3 totals 17 residues. With 7 bases clipped from V and 0 bases from J, the junction kept 12 bases outside the gene matches. The germline V gene encodes CDR1 MDHEN and CDR2 SYDVKM. CDR3 region: CASTHWGLAGSTDTQYF. In DNA form, the CDR3 reads TGTGCCAGCACCCATTGGGGGCTAGCGGGTAGCACAGATACGCAGTATTTT. Complete variable domain (other parts from reference TRBV28 and TRBJ2-3): DVKVTQSSRYLVKRTGEKVFLECVQDMDHENMFWYRQDPGLGLRLIYFSYDVKMKEKGDIPEGYSVSREKKERFSLILESASTNQTSMYLCASTHWGLAGSTDTQYFGPGTRLTVL.

In this sample, this clone turned up once. The rearrangement uses TRBV11-3 and TRBJ2-7; 11 bases are shared with TRBD2. The V gene's germline CDR1 is SGHNT and CDR2 YENEEA. V shed 5 bases and J 4 bases; nucleotides not matched to a gene: 7. The CDR3 is 15 amino acids. CDR3 residues: CASSAGLAVPYEQYF. DNA of the CDR3: TGTGCCAGCAGCGCGGGACTAGCGGTCCCGTACGAGCAGTACTTC. Together with reference TRBV11-3 and TRBJ2-7, the CDR3 gives the full variable domain: EAGVVQSPRYKIIEKKQPVAFWCNPISGHNTLYWYLQNLGQGPELLIRYENEEAVDDSQLPKDRFSAERLKGVDSTLKIQPAELGDSAVYLCASSAGLAVPYEQYFGPGTRLTVT.

The chain recombines TRBV30 with TRBJ1-1; D unresolved. Germline V gene data show CDR1 as GTSNPN and CDR2 as SVGIG (reference sequence). Trimming stripped 3 bases from V and 4 bases from J, with 12 bases between. The CDR3 totals 13 residues. The CDR3 spells CAWRTGVATEAFF. DNA for the CDR3: TGTGCCTGGAGGACCGGGGTGGCCACTGAAGCTTTCTTT.

This chain uses TRBV4-2 with TRBJ2-5; no firm D call. Judging by the DNA end, TRBJ2-7 fits better; the J call may be wrong. The CDR3 is 15 amino acids. Germline CDR1 is LGHNA and CDR2 is YNFKEQ. The CDR3 is CASSRTVEVPSEQYF. The CDR3, as DNA: TGTGCCAGCAGCCGCACCGTAGAGGTTCCTAGCGAGCAGTACTTC.

The chain is built from TRBV11-2 and TRBJ2-1, with 13 bases fitting TRBD2. The junction had 8 bases not matched to a gene; V was cut back by 5 bases and J by 13 bases. The CDR3 has 14 residues. Germline CDR1 and CDR2: SGHAT and FQNNGV. The CDR3 loop is CASSPTRTSGRQFF. The CDR3 DNA sequence: TGTGCCAGCAGCCCGACGCGGACTAGCGGGAGACAGTTCTTC.

CDR3 region: CASRTHYADTQYF. The CDR3, as DNA: TGTGCCAGCCGTACTCATTATGCAGATACGCAGTATTTT. V and J are TRBV6-1 and TRBJ2-3, with D uncertain. This CDR3 is built from 13 residues. Germline lookup yields CDR1 MNHNS and CDR2 SASEGT. The ends were cut back, 8 bases at V and 4 bases at J, with 13 bases in the middle.

The CDR3 sequence is CATFLAGGLSSSYEQYF. In nucleotides, the CDR3 is TGTGCCACCTTCTTAGCGGGAGGGCTATCGAGCTCCTACGAGCAGTACTTC. The rearrangement joins TRBV28 to TRBJ2-7; 11 bases align to TRBD2. V was pared by 10 bases and J by 0 bases, with 14 bases of the junction left unmatched. This CDR3 has 17 residues. Germline V CDR1 and CDR2: MDHEN, SYDVKM.

This rearrangement joins TRBV4-1 to TRBJ1-6; no clear D. CDR3 size: 15 residues. Looked up from germline, CDR1 is MGHRA and CDR2 is YSYEKL. V lost 5 bases to trimming and J lost 2 bases, with 10 bases between them. CDR3 nucleotide sequence: TGCGCCAGCAGCAGTCAGTTTACCTATAATTCACCCCTCCACTTT. Protein sequence: CASSSQFTYNSPLHF.

V is TRBV28 and J is TRBJ2-1; 15 nucleotides line up with TRBD2. CDR1 and CDR2 (germline): MDHEN, SYDVKM. The junction had 4 bases not matched to a gene; V was cut back by 6 bases and J by 10 bases. This CDR3 is 14 amino acids long. The CDR3 DNA reads as TGTGCCAGCAGGCGCGGACTAGCGGGAGGGGAGCAGTTCTTC. This sequence encodes CASRRGLAGGEQFF.

This clone has a handful of counts. The chain recombines TRBV19 with TRBJ1-2, with unresolved D. The CDR3 runs 14 residues. Germline V gives CDR1 LNHDA, CDR2 SQIVND (reference sequence). V dropped 3 bases and J dropped 0 bases, with 8 bases sitting between them. As DNA, the CDR3 is TGTGCCAGTAGTATCGCGGAGACTAACTATGGCTACACCTTC. Translated: CASSIAETNYGYTF. Full variable domain (rest looked up from reference TRBV19 and TRBJ1-2): DGGITQSPKYLFRKEGQNVTLSCEQNLNHDAMYWYRQDPGQGLRLIYYSQIVNDFQKGDIAEGYSVSREKKESFPLTVTSAQKNPTAFYLCASSIAETNYGYTFGSGTRLTVV.

The chain employs TRBV5-1 and TRBJ1-4; possible D gene TRBD1, 6 bases. The CDR3 runs to 16 residues. The germline V gene has CDR1 SGHRS and CDR2 YFSETQ. Trimming cost V 3 bases and J 5 bases, with 17 bases left between them. The CDR3 DNA sequence: TGCGCCAGCAGCTCTGGGGCCACAGGGCCCAATGAAAAACTGTTTTTT. Encoded protein: CASSSGATGPNEKLFF.

The CDR3 here is CAWSVGPYRDRAYGYEQYF. In DNA, the CDR3 is TGTGCCTGGAGTGTCGGCCCATACCGCGACAGGGCGTATGGCTACGAGCAGTACTTC. The chain has TRBV30 and TRBJ2-7; 7 nucleotides line up with TRBD1. Germline CDR1 GTSNPN, CDR2 SVGIG (reference sequence). This CDR3 region has 19 residues. V lost 0 bases to trimming and J lost 3 bases; unmatched junction nucleotides: 20. The full variable domain, with the rest looked up from reference TRBV30 and TRBJ2-7, is SQTIHQWPATLVQPVGSPLSLECTVEGTSNPNLYWYRQAAGRGLQLLFYSVGIGQISSEVPQNLSASRPQDRQFILSSKKLLLSDSGFYLCAWSVGPYRDRAYGYEQYFGPGTRLTVT.